The subject of this entry is one T cell receptor (beta chain). Its target is not known. Germline loops: CDR1 GTSNPN, CDR2 SVGIG (reference sequence). Trimming took 8 bases from V and 1 from J; bases not matched to a gene: 13. The CDR3 is 16 amino acids. PCR involved 60 Vbeta and 13 Jbeta primers. Libraries were prepared by immunoSEQ multiplex PCR; TCRdb keeps only in-frame clonotypes and omits some of them. The sample lists about 210,000 clones; 82% were seen once. The sample belongs to a study of cytomegalovirus exposure and HLA in healthy donors. The study, taken as a whole, reports: It was reportedly the case that the classifier diagnosed cytomegalovirus status with high specificity and sensitivity. Rare TCR sequences dominated, though some public TCRs recurred in many donors.

The sequencing input was PBMCs. J is TRBJ2-3 and V is TRBV30, with 9 bases fitting TRBD2. The source is a man aged 40-49 years in good health and CMV-seropositive. Here the CDR3 DNA reads TGTGCCCGAGAAGCGGGAGGCTCCCACGGCACAGATACGCAGTATTTT. Protein product: CAREAGGSHGTDTQYF.